This T cell receptor (beta chain) derives from a study of shared clonotypes between healthy human individuals. Overall study context: Per donor, three plates held CD4 naive cells, three held CD4 memory, two held CD8 naive and one held CD8 memory.

Sequenced by immunoSEQ multiplex PCR; TCRdb stores in-frame clones only, minus some. Seen here are about 1.1 million clones, more than 75% observed once, and the top ten hold 0.52%. Splitting the CD4+ cells yielded a CD45RA+ naive subset and a CD45RA-negative memory subset. This TCR derives from a man between 18 and 35 years old in good health. Some clones in this sample may be carry-over from other donors' samples. The sample comprised memory CD4+ T cells from PBMCs. The subset was: CD45RA-negative fraction.

The CDR3 bases are TGTGCCAGCAGTGATCTTGCGACCGGGACCCAGTACTTC. This translates into CASSDLATGTQYF. V gene TRBV6-1 combines with J gene TRBJ2-5, with D unclear. Germline CDR1 is MNHNS and CDR2 is SASEGT. Between the trimmed V and J ends, which lost 3 bases and 7 bases, there was a span of 12 bases. CDR3 length: 13 residues.